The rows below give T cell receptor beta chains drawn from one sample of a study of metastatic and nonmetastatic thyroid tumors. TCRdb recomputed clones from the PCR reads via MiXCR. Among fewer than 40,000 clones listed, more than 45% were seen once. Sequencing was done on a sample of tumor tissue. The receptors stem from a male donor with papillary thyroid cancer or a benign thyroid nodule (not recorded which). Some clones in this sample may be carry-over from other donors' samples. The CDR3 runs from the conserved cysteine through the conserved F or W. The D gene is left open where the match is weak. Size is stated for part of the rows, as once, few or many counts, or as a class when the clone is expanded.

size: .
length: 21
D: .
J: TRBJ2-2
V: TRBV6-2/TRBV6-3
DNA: TGTGCCAGCAGTTACGCGTTGGTAACTATCGGGGGTTACTCGAACACCGGGGAGCTGTTTTTT
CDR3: CASSYALVTIGGYSNTGELFF

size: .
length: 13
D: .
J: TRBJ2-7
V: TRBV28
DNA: TGTGCCAGCAGTTTGGCCAGCCCCTACGAGCAGTACTTC
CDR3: CASSLASPYEQYF

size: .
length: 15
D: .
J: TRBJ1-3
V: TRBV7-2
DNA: TGTGCCAGCAGCCTAACAGGGATAACTGGAAACACCATATATTTT
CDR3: CASSLTGITGNTIYF

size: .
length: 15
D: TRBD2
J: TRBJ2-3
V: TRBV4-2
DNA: TGTGCCAGCACCCTTAGCGGGAGTGGGACAGATACGCAGTATTTT
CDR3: CASTLSGSGTDTQYF

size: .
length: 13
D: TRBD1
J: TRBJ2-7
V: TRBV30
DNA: TGTGCCTGGAGTGTCTGGGCACAGGGGATTCAGTACTTC
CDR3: CAWSVWAQGIQYF

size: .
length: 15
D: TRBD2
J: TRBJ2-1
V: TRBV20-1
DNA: TGCAGTGCTCAGAATAGCGGGGGCGCGTACAATGAGCAGTTCTTC
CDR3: CSAQNSGGAYNEQFF

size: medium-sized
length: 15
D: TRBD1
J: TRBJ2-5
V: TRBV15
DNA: TGTGCCACCAGCAGAGGGACAGGGGGCGCAGAGACCCAGTACTTC
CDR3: CATSRGTGGAETQYF

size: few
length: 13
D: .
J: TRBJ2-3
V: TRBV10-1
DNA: TGCGCCAGCAAAGGCAGGGAGAGGGATACGCAGTATTTT
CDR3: CASKGRERDTQYF

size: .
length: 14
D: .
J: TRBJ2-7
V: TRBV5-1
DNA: TGCGCCAGCAGCCCTTCCACTGGGTCCTACGAGCAGTACTTC
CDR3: CASSPSTGSYEQYF

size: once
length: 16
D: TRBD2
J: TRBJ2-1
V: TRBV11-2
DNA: TGTGCCAGCAGCTTAGAGGCGGGGGGCTCCTACAATGAGCAGTTCTTC
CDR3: CASSLEAGGSYNEQFF

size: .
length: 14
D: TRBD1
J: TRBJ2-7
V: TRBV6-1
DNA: TGTGCCAGCAGGGGACAGGGGGACTCCTACGAGCAGTACTTC
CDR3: CASRGQGDSYEQYF

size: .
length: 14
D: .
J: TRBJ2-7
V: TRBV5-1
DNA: TGCGCCAGCAGCTTGGTTGGCGGGCCCTACGAGCAGTACTTC
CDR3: CASSLVGGPYEQYF

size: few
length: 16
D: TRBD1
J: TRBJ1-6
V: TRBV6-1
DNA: TGTGCCAGCAGTGCCTGGACAGGGACGGATAATTCACCCCTCCACTTT
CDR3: CASSAWTGTDNSPLHF

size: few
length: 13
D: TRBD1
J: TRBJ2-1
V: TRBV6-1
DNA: TGTGCCAGCCGACAGGGAACCTACAATGAGCAGTTCTTC
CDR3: CASRQGTYNEQFF

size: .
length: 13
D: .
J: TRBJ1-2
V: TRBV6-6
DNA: TGTGCCAGCAGTTACGGGGATTTCTATGGCTACACCTTC
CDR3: CASSYGDFYGYTF

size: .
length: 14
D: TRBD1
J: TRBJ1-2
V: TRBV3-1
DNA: TGTGCCAGCAGCCTCCGGGACAGGGGTTATGGCTACACCTTC
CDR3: CASSLRDRGYGYTF

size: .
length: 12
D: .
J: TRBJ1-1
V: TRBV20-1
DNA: TGCAGTGCTACAGGGATGAACACTGAAGCTTTCTTT
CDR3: CSATGMNTEAFF

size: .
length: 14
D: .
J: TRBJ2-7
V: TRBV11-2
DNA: TGTGCCAGCAGCTTAGGGGGTCCCTCCTACGAGCAGTACTTC
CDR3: CASSLGGPSYEQYF

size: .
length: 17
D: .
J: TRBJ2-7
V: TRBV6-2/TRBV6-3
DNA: TGTGCCAGCAGTTACTTCAGGGTAACGGGAGTGAACTACGAGCAGTACTTC
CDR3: CASSYFRVTGVNYEQYF

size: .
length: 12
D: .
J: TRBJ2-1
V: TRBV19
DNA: TGTGCCAGTAGTTTTATGAACAATGAGCAGTTCTTC
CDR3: CASSFMNNEQFF

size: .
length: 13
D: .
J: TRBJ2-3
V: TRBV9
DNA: TGTGCCAGCAGCGGATTAAAGACAGATACGCAGTATTTT
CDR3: CASSGLKTDTQYF

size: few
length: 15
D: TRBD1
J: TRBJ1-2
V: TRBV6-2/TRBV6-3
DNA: TGTGCCAGCAGGGCCGGGACAGGGTATCATCATGGCTACACCTTC
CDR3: CASRAGTGYHHGYTF

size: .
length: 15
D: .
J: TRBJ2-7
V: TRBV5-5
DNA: TGTGCCAGCAGCGTCAGCTGGACTTTTAACTACGAGCAGTACTTC
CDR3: CASSVSWTFNYEQYF

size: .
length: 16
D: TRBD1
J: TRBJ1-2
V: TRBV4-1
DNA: TGCGCCAGCAGCCAAGAACCAGGGGGTATAAGGGAGGGCTACACCTTC
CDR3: CASSQEPGGIREGYTF

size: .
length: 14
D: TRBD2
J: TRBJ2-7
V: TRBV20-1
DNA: TGCAGTGCAAATAACGGACTAGCGGGAGGCGAGCAGTACTTC
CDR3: CSANNGLAGGEQYF

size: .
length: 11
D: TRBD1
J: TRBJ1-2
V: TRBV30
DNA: TGTGCCCGGGGACAGAGCTATGGCTACACCTTC
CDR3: CARGQSYGYTF

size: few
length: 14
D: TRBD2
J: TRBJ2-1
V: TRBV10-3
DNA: TGTGCCATCAGTGATACTAGCGGTTTCAATGAGCAGTTCTTC
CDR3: CAISDTSGFNEQFF

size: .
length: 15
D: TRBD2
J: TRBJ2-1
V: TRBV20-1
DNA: TGCAGTGCTCGCTCACCTAGCGGGAGGGCCAATGAGCAGTTCTTC
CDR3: CSARSPSGRANEQFF

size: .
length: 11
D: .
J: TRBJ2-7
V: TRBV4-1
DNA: TGCGCCAGCAGCCAAGACGCCGAGCAGTACTTC
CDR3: CASSQDAEQYF

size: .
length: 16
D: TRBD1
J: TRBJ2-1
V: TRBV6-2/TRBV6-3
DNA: TGTGCCAGCAGATTCCTCCTTGGACAGGGAATAATTGAGCAGTTCTTC
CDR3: CASRFLLGQGIIEQFF

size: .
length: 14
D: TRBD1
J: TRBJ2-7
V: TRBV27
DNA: TGTGCCAGCAGTCCAGGGGGACCCTCCTACGAGCAGTACTTC
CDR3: CASSPGGPSYEQYF

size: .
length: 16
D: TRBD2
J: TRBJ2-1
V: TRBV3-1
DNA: TGTGCCAGCAGCCAGGTAGCGGGAGGATTCTACAATGAGCAGTTCTTC
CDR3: CASSQVAGGFYNEQFF

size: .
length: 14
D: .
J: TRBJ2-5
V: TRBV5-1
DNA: TGCGCCAGCAGCTTTGGGGACGTGTATGAGACCCAGTACTTC
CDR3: CASSFGDVYETQYF

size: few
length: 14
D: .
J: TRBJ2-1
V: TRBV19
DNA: TGTGCCAGTAGTATATCGCAGGGGAGGGATGAGCAGTTCTTC
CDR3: CASSISQGRDEQFF

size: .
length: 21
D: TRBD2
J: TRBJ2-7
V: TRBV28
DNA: TGTGCCAGCAGTTTATTTTGGACTAGTGAATCCAGCCGCCACTCTTCCTACGAGCAGTACTTC
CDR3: CASSLFWTSESSRHSSYEQYF

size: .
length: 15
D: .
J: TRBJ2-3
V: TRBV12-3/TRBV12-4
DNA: TGTGCCAGCAGGCTTGGGACGGTTAGCACAGATACGCAGTATTTT
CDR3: CASRLGTVSTDTQYF

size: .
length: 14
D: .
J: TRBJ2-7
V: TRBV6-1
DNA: TGTGCCAGCAGTGAACCCCGAAGGGGTTACGAGCAGTACTTC
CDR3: CASSEPRRGYEQYF

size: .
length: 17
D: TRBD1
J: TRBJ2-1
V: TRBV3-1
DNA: TGTGCCAGCAGCCAAGGCCTAAGGGACAGGGGTGGGAATGAGCAGTTCTTC
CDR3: CASSQGLRDRGGNEQFF

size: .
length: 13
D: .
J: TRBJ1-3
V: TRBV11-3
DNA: TGTGCCAGCAGCTTCTACTCTGGAAACACCATATATTTT
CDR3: CASSFYSGNTIYF

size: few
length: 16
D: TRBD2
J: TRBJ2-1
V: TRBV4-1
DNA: TGCGCCAGCAGCCAAGATTCAGCGGGGGGGGTGCGGGAGCAGTTCTTC
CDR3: CASSQDSAGGVREQFF

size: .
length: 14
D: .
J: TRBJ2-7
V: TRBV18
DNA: TGTGCCAGCTCACCGCCGTCGCTCTCCTACGAGCAGTACTTC
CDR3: CASSPPSLSYEQYF

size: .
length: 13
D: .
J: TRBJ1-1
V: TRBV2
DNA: TGTGCCAGCAGTGCTCGTATGAACACTGAAGCTTTCTTT
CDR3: CASSARMNTEAFF

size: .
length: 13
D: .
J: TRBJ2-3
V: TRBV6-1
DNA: TGTGCCAGCAGTGAAGGGGTGGGGCGGACGCAGTATTTT
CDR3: CASSEGVGRTQYF

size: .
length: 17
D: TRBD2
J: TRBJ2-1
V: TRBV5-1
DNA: TGCGCCAGCAGCTTGGAACCGACTAGCGGGGCCCCCAATGAGCAGTTCTTC
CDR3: CASSLEPTSGAPNEQFF

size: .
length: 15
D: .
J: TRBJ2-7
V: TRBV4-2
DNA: TGTGCCAGCAGCCAAGTCGGGCAGTTCACCTACGAGCAGTACTTC
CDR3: CASSQVGQFTYEQYF

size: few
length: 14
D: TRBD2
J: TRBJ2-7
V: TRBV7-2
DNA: TGTGCCAGCAGGCGAGGGACTAGTACCTACGAGCAGTACTTC
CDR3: CASRRGTSTYEQYF

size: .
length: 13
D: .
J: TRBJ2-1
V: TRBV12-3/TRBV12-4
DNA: TGTGCCAGCAGGGACCCGACAGTGAATGAGCAGTTCTTC
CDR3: CASRDPTVNEQFF

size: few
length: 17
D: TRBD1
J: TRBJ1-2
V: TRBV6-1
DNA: TGTGCCAGCAGTGAACTGTTCGGGGACAGGGGGTTACGCGGCTACACCTTC
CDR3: CASSELFGDRGLRGYTF

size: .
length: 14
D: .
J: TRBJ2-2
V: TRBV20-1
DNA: TGCAGTGCTAGAGATCCGGCGAACACCGGGGAGCTGTTTTTT
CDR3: CSARDPANTGELFF

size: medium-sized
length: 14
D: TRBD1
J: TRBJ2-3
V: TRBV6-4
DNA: TGTGCCAGCAGTGACTCGCAGGGGGCAGATACGCAGTATTTT
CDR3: CASSDSQGADTQYF

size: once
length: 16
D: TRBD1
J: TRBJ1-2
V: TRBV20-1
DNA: TGCAGTGCTAGTGAGGGAGGACAGGCCGCGCCAGGGGGCTACACCTTC
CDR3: CSASEGGQAAPGGYTF

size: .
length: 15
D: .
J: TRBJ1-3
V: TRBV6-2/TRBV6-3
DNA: TGTGCCAGCAGTTACGCCCTAAGCTCTGGAAACACCATATATTTT
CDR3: CASSYALSSGNTIYF

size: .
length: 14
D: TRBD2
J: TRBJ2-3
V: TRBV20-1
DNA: TGCAGTGCTAGAACTAGCGGGAGCACAGATACGCAGTATTTT
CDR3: CSARTSGSTDTQYF